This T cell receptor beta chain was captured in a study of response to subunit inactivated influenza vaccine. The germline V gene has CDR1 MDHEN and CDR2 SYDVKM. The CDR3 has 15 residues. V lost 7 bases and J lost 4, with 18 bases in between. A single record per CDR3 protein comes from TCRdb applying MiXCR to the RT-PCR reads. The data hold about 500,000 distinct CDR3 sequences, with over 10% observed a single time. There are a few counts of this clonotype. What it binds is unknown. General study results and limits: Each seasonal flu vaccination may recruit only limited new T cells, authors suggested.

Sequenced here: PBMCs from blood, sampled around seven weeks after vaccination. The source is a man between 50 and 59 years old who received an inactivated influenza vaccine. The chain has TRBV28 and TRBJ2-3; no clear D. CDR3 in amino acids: CASTLTIGLADTQYF. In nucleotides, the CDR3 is TGTGCCAGCACCCTAACCATCGGGCTTGCAGATACGCAGTATTTT.